This T cell receptor beta chain was captured in a study of blood T cell repertoires in COVID-19. Overall study: The origin of the acute and convalescent COVID-19 samples was the United States, Italy and Spain.

A single count supports this clone. Per the authors' pipeline: Using reference gene primer amplification, nucleated cell counts were estimated. Clones were read by immunoSEQ multiplex PCR, and TCRdb kept only the in-frame ones, dropping some. V, J and clone size derive from that table, while D and trimming were established from the DNA sequence. The sample consists of approximately 15,000 clones, around 80% of them appearing once. The CDR3 is 13 residues long. Germline CDR1 is LNHDA and CDR2 is SQIVND (reference sequence). V lost 3 bases to trimming and J lost 9 bases, with 14 bases between them. This chain uses TRBV19 with TRBJ1-1; D gene ambiguous. The sequence was collected from a woman aged 50 to 65 with active or convalescent COVID-19. The sample taken for sequencing was peripheral blood. CDR3 coding DNA: TGTGCCAGTAGTATGGTAAGACACAGCCAAGCTTTCTTT. This translates into CASSMVRHSQAFF.